This paragraph reports one T cell receptor (beta chain). The record originates from a study of blood T cell repertoires in COVID-19. Study-level background: Samples taken during acute and convalescent COVID-19 were collected in the United States, Italy and Spain. PBMCs, B-cell-depleted T cells, or T cells were the source of the cDNA or gDNA that made up the material.

In the authors' methods: The authors estimated nucleated cell counts from reference gene primer amplification. Produced via immunoSEQ multiplex PCR; TCRdb's table is partial and in-frame only. Clone size and the V and J calls come from that table; the DNA yielded D and trimming. The data contain about 94,000 clones, about four fifths of them seen just once; the ten biggest clones take up 15% to 20%. The length of the CDR3 is 15 residues. The germline V gene encodes CDR1 SGHDT and CDR2 YYEEEE. V gave up 2 bases and J gave up 2 bases; unmatched junction bases: 4. Sequences were obtained from peripheral blood. The sequence was collected from a human donor in a cohort sampled during active COVID-19. J is TRBJ2-7 and V is TRBV5-6; 10 bases agree with TRBD1. CDR3 amino acids: CASSLGQGVPYEQYF. The CDR3 DNA is TGTGCCAGCAGCTTAGGACAGGGGGTACCCTACGAGCAGTACTTC.